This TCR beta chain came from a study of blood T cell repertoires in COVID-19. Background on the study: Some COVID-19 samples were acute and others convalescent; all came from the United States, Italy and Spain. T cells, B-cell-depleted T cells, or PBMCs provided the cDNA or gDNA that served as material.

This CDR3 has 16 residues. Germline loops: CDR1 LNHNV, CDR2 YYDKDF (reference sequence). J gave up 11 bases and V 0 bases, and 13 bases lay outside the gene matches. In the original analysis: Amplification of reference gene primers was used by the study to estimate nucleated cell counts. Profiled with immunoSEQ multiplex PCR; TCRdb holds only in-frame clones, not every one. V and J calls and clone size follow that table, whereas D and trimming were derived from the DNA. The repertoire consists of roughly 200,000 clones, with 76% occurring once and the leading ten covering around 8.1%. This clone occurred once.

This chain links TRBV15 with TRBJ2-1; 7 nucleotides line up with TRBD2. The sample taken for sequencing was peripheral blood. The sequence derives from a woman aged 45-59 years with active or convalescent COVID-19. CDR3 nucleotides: TGTGCCACCAGCAGAGATCCGACTCAAGAAGCGGGGCAGCAGTTCTTC. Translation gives CATSRDPTQEAGQQFF.